What follows is one TCR beta chain and its context. The sample originates from a study of blood T cells in healthy people across ages. The use of a sample-barcoded 5' primer and a J-beta primer mix characterized a second PCR of roughly 6 to 11 cycles. A single record per CDR3 protein comes from TCRdb applying MiXCR to the 5' RACE reads. In the table there are roughly 800,000 distinct CDR3 sequences, roughly 64% of which are singletons. Germline lookup yields CDR1 DFQATT and CDR2 SNEGSKA (reference sequence). This CDR3 spans 14 amino acids. The V end lost 0 bases, the J end lost 6 bases, and 12 bases lay between the germline ends.

This TCR was recovered from a man aged 30 to 45 in good health. Sequencing was done on a sample of blood. J is TRBJ1-5 and V is TRBV20-1; possible D gene TRBD1, 5 bases. This CDR3 reads CSARDLGGAQPQHF. In DNA form, the CDR3 reads TGCAGTGCTAGAGATCTGGGAGGGGCTCAGCCCCAGCATTTT.